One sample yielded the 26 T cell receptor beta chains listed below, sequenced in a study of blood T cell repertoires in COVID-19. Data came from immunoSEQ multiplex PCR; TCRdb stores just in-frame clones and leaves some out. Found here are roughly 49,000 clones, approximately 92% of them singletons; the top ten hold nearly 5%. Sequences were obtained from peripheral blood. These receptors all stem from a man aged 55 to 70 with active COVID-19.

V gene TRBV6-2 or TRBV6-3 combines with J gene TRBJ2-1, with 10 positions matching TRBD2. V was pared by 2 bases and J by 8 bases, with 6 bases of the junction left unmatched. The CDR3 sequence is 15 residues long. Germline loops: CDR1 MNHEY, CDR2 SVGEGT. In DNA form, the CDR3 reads TGTGCCAGCAGTTACGAAGCGGGAGGGCCCTATGAGCAGTTCTTC. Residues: CASSYEAGGPYEQFF.

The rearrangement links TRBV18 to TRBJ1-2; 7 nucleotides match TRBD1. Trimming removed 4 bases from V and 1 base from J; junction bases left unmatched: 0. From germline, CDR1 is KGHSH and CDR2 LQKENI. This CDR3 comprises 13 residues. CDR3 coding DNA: TGTGCCAGCTCACGGGACAGTAACTATGGCTACACCTTC. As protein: CASSRDSNYGYTF.

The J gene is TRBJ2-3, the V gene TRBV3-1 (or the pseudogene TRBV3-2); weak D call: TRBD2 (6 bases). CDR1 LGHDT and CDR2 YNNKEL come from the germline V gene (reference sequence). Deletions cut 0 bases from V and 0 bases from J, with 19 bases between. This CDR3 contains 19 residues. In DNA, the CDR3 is TGTGCCAGCAGCCAAGAATTGGCGGGACGCCCGACTAGCACAGATACGCAGTATTTT. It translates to CASSQELAGRPTSTDTQYF.

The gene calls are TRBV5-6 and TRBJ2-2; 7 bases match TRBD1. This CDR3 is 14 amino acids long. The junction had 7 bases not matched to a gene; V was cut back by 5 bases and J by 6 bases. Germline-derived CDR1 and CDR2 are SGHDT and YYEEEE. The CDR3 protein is CASSNDREPGELFF. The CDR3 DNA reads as TGTGCCAGCAGTAATGACAGGGAGCCCGGGGAGCTGTTTTTT. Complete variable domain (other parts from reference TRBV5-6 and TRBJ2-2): DAGVTQSPTHLIKTRGQQVTLRCSPKSGHDTVSWYQQALGQGPQFIFQYYEEEERQRGNFPDRFSGHQFPNYSSELNVNALLLGDSALYLCASSNDREPGELFFGEGSRLTVL.

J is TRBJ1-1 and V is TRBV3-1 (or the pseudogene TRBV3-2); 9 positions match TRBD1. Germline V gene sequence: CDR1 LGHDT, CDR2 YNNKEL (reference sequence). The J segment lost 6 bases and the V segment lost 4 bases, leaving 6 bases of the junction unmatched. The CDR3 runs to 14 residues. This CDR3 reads CASSPGTGSSEAFF. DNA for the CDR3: TGTGCCAGCAGCCCCGGGACAGGGTCATCTGAAGCTTTCTTT.

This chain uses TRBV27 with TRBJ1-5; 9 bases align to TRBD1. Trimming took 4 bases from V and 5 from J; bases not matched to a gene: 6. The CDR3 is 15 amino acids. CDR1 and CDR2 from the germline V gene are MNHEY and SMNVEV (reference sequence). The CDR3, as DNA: TGTGCCAGCAGTTCCCTGGGACAGGGTGATCAGCCCCAGCATTTT. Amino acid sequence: CASSSLGQGDQPQHF.

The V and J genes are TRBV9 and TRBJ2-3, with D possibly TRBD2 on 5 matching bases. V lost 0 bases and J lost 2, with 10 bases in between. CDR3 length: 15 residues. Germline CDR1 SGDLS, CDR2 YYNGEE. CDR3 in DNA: TGTGCCAGCAGCGTAGCGGGATACTACACAGATACGCAGTATTTT. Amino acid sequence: CASSVAGYYTDTQYF.

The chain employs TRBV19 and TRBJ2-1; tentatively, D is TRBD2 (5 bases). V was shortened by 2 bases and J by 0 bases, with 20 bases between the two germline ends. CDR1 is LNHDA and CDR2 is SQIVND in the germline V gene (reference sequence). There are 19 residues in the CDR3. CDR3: CASSISYSDYTDSYNEQFF. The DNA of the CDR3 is TGTGCCAGTAGTATAAGCTACTCAGACTACACCGACTCCTACAATGAGCAGTTCTTC.

CDR3 sequence reads: CASSSGGGTGGGEQYF. CDR3 bases: TGTGCCAGCAGCTCTGGTGGGGGGACAGGTGGGGGCGAGCAGTACTTC. The chain links TRBV5-4 to TRBJ2-7; 8 bases are shared with TRBD1. V lost 3 bases and J lost 6; bases outside the gene matches: 14. CDR1 and CDR2 from the germline V gene are SGHNT and YYREEE (reference sequence). The CDR3 has 16 residues.

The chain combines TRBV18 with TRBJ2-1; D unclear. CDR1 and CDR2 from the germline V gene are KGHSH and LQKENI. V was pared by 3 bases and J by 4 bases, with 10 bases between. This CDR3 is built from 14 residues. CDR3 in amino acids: CASSPTQTYNEQFF. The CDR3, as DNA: TGTGCCAGCTCACCCACGCAAACATACAATGAGCAGTTCTTC.

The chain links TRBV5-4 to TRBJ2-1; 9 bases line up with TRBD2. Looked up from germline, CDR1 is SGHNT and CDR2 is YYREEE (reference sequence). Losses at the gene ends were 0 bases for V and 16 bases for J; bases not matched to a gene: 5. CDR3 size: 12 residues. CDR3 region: CASSLAPGLAFF. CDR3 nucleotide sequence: TGTGCCAGCAGCTTGGCCCCGGGACTAGCTTTCTTC.

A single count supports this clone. CDR3 region: CSVGVGEQFF. CDR3 sequence (DNA): TGCAGCGTTGGCGTTGGTGAGCAGTTCTTC. The V call is TRBV29-1, the J call TRBJ2-1; no reliable D call. CDR1 is SQVTM and CDR2 is ANQGSEA in the germline V gene. V was shortened by 4 bases and J by 9 bases, with 7 bases between the two germline ends. This CDR3 has 10 amino acids.

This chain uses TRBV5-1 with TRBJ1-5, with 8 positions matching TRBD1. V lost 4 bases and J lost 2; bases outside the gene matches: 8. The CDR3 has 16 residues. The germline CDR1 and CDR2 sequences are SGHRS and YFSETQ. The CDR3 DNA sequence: TGCGCCAGCAGCGTCGATCCGGGACAGGGCAATCAGCCCCAGCATTTT. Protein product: CASSVDPGQGNQPQHF.

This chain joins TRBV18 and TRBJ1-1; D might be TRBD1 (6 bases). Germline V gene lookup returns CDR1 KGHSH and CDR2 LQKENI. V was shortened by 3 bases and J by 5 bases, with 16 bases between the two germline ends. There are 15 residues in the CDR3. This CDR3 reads CASSPMTGEGTEAFF. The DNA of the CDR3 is TGTGCCAGCTCACCGATGACAGGAGAAGGAACTGAAGCTTTCTTT.

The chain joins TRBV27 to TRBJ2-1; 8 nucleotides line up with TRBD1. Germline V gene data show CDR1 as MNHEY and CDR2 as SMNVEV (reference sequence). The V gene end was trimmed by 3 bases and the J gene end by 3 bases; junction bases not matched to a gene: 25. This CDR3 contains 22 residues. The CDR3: CASSFSLLGRQGRPGVYNEQFF. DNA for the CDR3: TGTGCCAGCAGTTTCTCTCTTCTAGGGAGACAGGGGCGACCAGGGGTCTACAATGAGCAGTTCTTC.

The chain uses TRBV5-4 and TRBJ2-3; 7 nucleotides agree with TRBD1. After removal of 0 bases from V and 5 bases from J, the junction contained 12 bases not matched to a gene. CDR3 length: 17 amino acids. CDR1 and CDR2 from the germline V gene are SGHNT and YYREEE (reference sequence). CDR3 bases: TGTGCCAGCAGCTTGGCAGACTTGAGACAGGGTGAAGATACGCAGTATTTT. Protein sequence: CASSLADLRQGEDTQYF.

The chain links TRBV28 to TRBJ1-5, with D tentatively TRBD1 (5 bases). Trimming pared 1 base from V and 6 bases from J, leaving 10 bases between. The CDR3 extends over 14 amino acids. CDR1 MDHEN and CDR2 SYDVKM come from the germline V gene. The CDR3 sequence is CASSLSRVAQPQHF. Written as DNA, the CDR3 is TGTGCCAGCAGTTTATCCAGGGTGGCTCAGCCCCAGCATTTT.

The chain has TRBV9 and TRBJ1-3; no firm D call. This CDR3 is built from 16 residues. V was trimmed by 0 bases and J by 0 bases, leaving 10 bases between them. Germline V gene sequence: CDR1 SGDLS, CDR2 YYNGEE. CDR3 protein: CASSVGLQSSGNTIYF. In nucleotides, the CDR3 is TGTGCCAGCAGCGTAGGTCTACAGTCCTCTGGAAACACCATATATTTT.

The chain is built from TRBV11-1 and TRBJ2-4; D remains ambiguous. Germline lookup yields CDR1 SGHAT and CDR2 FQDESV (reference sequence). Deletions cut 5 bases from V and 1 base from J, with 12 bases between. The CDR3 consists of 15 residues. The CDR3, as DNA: TGTGCCAGCAGCCCGGGTCGCTTTGCCAAAAACATTCAGTACTTC. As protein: CASSPGRFAKNIQYF. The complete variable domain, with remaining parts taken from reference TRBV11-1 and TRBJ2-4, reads EAEVAQSPRYKITEKSQAVAFWCDPISGHATLYWYRQILGQGPELLVQFQDESVVDDSQLPKDRFSAERLKGVDSTLKIQPAELGDSAMYLCASSPGRFAKNIQYFGAGTRLSVL.

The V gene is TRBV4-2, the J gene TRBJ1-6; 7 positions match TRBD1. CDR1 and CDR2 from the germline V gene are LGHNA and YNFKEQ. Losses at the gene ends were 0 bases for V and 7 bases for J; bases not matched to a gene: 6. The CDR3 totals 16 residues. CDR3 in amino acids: CASSQESGTANSPLHF. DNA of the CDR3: TGTGCCAGCAGCCAAGAGTCCGGGACAGCGAATTCACCCCTCCACTTT.

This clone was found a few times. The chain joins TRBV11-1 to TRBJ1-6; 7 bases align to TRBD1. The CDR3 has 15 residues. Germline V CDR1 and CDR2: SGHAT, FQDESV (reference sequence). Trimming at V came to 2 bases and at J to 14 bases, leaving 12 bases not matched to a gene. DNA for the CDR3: TGTGCCAGCAGCTTACTTGGGGGACAGAGATTCACCCTCCACTTT. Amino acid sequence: CASSLLGGQRFTLHF.

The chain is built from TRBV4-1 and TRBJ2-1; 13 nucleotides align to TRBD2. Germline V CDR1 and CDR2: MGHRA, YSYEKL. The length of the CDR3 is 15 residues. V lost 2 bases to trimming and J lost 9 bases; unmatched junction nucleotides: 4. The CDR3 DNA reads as TGCGCCAGCAGCCAACCTACTAGCGGGAGGGTTGAGCAGTTCTTC. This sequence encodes CASSQPTSGRVEQFF.

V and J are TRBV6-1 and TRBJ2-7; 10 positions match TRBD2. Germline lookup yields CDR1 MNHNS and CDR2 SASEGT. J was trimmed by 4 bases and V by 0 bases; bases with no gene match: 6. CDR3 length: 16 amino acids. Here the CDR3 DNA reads TGTGCCAGCAGTGAAGCGCGACTAGCGGGCCGTTACGAGCAGTACTTC. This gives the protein CASSEARLAGRYEQYF.

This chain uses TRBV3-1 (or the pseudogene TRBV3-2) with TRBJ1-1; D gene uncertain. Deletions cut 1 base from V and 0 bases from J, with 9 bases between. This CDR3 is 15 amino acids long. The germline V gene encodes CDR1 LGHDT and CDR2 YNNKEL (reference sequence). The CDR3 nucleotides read TGTGCCAGCAGCCAAGTGCGCAGGCTGAACACTGAAGCTTTCTTT. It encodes CASSQVRRLNTEAFF.

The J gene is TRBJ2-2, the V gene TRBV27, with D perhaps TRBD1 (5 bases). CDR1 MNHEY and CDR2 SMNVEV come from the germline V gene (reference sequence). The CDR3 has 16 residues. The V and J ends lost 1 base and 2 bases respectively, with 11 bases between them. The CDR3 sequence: CASSLFGRVNTGELFF. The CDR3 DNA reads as TGTGCCAGCAGTTTATTCGGCAGGGTTAACACCGGGGAGCTGTTTTTT.

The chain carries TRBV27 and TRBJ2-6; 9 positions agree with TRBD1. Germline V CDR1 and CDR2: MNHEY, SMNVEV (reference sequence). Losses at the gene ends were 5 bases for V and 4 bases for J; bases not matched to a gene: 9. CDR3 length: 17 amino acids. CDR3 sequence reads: CASSPGTGLSGANVLTF. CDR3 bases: TGTGCCAGCAGTCCCGGGACAGGGTTGTCCGGGGCCAACGTCCTGACTTTC.